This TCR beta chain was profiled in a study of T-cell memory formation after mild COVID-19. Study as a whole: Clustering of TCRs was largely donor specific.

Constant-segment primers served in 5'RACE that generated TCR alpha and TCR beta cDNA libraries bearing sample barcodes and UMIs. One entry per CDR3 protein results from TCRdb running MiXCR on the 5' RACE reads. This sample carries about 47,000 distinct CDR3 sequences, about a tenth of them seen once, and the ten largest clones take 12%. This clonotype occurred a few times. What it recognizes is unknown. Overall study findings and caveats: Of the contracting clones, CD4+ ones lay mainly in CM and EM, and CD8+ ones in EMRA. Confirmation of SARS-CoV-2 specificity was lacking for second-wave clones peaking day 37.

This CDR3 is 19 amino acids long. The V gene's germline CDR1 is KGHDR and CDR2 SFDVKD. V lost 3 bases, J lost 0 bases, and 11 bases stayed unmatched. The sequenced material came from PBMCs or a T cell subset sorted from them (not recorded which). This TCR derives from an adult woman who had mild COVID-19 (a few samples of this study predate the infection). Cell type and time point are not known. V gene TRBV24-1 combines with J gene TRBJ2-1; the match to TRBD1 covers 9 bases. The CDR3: CATSDQKLQGALSYNEQFF. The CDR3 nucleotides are TGTGCCACCAGTGATCAAAAACTACAGGGGGCGCTCTCCTACAATGAGCAGTTCTTC.